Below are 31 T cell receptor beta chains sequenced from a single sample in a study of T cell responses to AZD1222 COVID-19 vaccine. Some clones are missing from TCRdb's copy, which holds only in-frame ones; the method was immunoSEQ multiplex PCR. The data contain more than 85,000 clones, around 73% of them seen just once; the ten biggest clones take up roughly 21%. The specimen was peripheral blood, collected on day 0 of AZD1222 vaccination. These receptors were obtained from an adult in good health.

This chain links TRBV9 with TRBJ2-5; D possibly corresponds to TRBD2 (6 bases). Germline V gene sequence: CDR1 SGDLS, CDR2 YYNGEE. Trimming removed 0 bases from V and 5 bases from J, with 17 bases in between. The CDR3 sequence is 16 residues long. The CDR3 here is CASSVGALDGRETQYF. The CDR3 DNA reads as TGTGCCAGCAGCGTAGGAGCCCTCGATGGGAGGGAGACCCAGTACTTC.

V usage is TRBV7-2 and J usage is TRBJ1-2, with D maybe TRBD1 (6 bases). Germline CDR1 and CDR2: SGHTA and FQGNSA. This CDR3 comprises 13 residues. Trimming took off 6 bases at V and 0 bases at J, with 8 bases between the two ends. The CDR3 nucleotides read TGTGCCAGCAGTGGACAGACTAACTATGGCTACACCTTC. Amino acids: CASSGQTNYGYTF.

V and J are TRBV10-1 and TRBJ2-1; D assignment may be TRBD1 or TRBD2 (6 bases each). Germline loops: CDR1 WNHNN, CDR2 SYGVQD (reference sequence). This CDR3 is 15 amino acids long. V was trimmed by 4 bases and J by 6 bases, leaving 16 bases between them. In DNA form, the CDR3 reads TGCGCCAGCAGTGCACTGCGGACGGGGGCCAATGAGCAGTTCTTC. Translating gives CASSALRTGANEQFF.

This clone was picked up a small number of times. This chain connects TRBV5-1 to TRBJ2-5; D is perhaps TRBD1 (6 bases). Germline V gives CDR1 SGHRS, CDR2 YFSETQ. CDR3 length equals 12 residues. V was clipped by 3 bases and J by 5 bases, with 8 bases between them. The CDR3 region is CASSSQGETQYF. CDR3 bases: TGCGCCAGCAGCTCGCAGGGGGAGACCCAGTACTTC.

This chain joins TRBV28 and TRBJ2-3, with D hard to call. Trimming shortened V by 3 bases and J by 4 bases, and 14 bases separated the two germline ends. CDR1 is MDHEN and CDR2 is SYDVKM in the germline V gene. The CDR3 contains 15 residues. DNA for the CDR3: TGTGCCAGCAGTTTTGGTCTTAGACGTTCAGATACGCAGTATTTT. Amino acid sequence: CASSFGLRRSDTQYF.

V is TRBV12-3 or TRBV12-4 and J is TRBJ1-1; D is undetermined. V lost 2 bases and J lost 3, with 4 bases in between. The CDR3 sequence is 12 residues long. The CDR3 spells CASSLSDTEAFF. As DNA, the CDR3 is TGTGCCAGCAGTTTATCGGACACTGAAGCTTTCTTT.

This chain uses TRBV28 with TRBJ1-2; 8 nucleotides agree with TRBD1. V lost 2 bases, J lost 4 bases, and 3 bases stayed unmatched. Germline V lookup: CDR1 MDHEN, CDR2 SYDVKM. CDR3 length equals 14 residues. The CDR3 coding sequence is TGTGCCAGCAGTTTAACCCAGGGGGCCTATGGCTACACCTTC. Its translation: CASSLTQGAYGYTF.

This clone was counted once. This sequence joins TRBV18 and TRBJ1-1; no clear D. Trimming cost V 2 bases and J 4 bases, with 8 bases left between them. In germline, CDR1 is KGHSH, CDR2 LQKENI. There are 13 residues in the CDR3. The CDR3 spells CASSPGRTTEAFF. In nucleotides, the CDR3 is TGTGCCAGCTCACCAGGGAGGACCACTGAAGCTTTCTTT.

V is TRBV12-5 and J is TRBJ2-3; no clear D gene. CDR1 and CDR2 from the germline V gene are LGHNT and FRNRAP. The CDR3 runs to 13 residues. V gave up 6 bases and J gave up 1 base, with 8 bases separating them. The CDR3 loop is CASGPPGTDTQYF. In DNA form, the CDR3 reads TGTGCTAGTGGCCCCCCAGGCACAGATACGCAGTATTTT. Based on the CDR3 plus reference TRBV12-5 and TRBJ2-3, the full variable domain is DARVTQTPRHKVTEMGQEVTMRCQPILGHNTVFWYRQTMMQGLELLAYFRNRAPLDDSGMPKDRFSAEMPDATLATLKIQPSEPRDSAVYFCASGPPGTDTQYFGPGTRLTVL.

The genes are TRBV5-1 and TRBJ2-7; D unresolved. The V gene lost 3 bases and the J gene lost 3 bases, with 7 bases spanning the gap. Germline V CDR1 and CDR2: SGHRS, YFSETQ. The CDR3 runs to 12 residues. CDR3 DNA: TGCGCCAGCAGCTCTTGGGGCTACGAGCAGTACTTC. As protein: CASSSWGYEQYF.

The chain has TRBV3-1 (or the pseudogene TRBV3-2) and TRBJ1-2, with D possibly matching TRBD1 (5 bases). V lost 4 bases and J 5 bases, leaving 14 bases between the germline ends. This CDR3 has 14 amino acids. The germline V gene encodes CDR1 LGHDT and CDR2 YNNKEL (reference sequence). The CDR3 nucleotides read TGTGCCAGCAGCCCCCCACAGGAACCGTATGGCTACACCTTC. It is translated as CASSPPQEPYGYTF.

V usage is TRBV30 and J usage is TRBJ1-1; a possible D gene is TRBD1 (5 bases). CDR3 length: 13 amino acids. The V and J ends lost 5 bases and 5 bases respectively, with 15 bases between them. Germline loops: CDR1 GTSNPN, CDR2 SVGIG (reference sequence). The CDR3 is CAWVRVGGTEAFF. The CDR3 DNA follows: TGTGCCTGGGTCCGCGTGGGGGGAACTGAAGCTTTCTTT.

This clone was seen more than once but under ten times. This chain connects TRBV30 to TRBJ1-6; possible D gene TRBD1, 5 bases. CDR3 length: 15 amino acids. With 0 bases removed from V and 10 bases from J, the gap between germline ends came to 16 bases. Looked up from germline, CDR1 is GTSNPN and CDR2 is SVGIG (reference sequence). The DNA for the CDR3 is TGTGCCTGGAGTGTACCTGGGGCAGGCAAGTCACCCCTCCACTTT. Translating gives CAWSVPGAGKSPLHF.

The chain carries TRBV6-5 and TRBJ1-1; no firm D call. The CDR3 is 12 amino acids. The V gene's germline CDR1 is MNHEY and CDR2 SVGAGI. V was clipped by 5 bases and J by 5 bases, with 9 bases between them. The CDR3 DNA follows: TGTGCCAGCAGTAAATTCGGAACTGAAGCTTTCTTT. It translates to CASSKFGTEAFF.

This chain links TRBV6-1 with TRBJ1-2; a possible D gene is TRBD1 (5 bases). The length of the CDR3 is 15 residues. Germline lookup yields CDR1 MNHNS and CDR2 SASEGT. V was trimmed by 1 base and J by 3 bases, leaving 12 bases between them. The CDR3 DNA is TGTGCCAGCAGTGAAGGAGCGGGGGAGGACTATGGCTACACCTTC. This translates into CASSEGAGEDYGYTF.

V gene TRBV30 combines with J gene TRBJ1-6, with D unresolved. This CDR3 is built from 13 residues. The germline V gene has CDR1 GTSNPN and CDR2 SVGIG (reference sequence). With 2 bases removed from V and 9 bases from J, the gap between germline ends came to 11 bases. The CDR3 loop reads CAWSREGSSPLHF. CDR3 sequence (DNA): TGTGCCTGGAGTCGCGAGGGTAGTTCACCCCTCCACTTT.

CDR3 protein: CASVLGGRSYEQYF. Written as DNA, the CDR3 is TGTGCCAGCGTCCTGGGAGGGAGGTCCTACGAGCAGTACTTC. This chain links TRBV21-1 with TRBJ2-7; the DNA was not used to check the table's D call, TRBD2. TRBV21-1 is a listed pseudogene. The CDR3 loop spans 14 amino acids.

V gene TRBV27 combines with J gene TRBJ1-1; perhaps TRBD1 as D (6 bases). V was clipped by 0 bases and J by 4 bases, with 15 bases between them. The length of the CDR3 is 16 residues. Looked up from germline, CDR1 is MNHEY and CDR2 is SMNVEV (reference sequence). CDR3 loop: CASSLSATGLFTEAFF. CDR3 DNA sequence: TGTGCCAGCAGTTTATCCGCGACAGGTCTGTTCACTGAAGCTTTCTTT.

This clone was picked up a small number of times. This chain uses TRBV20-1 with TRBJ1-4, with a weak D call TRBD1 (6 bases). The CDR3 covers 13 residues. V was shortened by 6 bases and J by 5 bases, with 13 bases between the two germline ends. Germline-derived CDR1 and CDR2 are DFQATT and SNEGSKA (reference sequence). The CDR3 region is CSASQGSNEKLFF. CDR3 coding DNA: TGCAGTGCGAGTCAGGGGTCCAATGAAAAACTGTTTTTT.

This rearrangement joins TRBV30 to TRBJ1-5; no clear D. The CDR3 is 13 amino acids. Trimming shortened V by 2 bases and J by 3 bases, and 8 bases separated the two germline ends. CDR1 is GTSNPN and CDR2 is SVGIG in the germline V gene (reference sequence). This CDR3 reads CAWSINNNQPQHF. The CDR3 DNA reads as TGTGCCTGGAGTATCAACAACAATCAGCCCCAGCATTTT.

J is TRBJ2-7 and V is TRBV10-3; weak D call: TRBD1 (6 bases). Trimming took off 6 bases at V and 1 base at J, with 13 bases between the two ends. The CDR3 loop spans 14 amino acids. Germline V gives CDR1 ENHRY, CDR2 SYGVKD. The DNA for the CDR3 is TGTGCCATCAGGAAATTGGACAGTTCCTACGAGCAGTACTTC. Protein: CAIRKLDSSYEQYF.

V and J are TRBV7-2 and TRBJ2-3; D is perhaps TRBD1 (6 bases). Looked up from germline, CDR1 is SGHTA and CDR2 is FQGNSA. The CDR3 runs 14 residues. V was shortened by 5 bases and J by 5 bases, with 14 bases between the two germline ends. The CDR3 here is CASSTWTARDTQYF. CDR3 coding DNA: TGTGCCAGCAGCACTTGGACAGCGCGAGATACGCAGTATTTT.

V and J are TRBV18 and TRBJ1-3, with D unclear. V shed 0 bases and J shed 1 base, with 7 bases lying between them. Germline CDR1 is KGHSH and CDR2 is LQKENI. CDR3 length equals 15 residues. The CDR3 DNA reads TGTGCCAGCTCACCACCAACGGGATCTGGAAACACCATATATTTT. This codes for CASSPPTGSGNTIYF.

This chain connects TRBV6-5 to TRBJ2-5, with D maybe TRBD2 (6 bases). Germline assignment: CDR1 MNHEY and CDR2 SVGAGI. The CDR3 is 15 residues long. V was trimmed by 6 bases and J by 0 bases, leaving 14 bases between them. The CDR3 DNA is TGTGCCAGCAGACAAAGTCTAGCGAACCAAGAGACCCAGTACTTC. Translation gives CASRQSLANQETQYF.

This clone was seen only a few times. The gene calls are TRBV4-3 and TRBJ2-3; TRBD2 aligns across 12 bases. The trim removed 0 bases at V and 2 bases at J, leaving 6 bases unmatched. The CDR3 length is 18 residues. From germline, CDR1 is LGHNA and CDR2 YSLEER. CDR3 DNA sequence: TGCGCCAGCAGCCAAGAACTAGCGGGAGGAGGGCACACAGATACGCAGTATTTT. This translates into CASSQELAGGGHTDTQYF.

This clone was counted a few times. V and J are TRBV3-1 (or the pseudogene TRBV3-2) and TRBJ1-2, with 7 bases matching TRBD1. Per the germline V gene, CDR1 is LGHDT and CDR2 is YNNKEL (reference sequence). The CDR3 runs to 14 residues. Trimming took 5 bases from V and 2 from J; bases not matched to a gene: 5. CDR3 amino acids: CASSNQGGNYGYTF. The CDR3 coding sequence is TGTGCCAGCAGCAATCAGGGGGGAAACTATGGCTACACCTTC.

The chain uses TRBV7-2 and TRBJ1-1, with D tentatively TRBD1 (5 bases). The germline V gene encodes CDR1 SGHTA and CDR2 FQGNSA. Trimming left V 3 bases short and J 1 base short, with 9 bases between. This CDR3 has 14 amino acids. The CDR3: CASSFGHQNTEAFF. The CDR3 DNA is TGTGCCAGCAGCTTCGGACACCAGAACACTGAAGCTTTCTTT.

CDR3 amino acids: CASSTRTSAHYEQYF. DNA of the CDR3: TGTGCCAGCAGTACCCGGACTAGCGCGCATTACGAGCAGTACTTC. This chain connects TRBV6-6 to TRBJ2-7, with 9 bases lining up with TRBD2. Germline CDR1 MNHNY, CDR2 SVGAGI (reference sequence). The J segment lost 4 bases and the V segment lost 5 bases, leaving 9 bases of the junction unmatched. There are 15 residues in the CDR3.

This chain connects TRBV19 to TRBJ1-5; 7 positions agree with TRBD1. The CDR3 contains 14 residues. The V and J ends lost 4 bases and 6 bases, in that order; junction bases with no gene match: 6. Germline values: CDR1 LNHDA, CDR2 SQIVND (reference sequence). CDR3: CASSNGQVGQPQHF. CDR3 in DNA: TGTGCCAGTAGTAACGGACAGGTGGGTCAGCCCCAGCATTTT.

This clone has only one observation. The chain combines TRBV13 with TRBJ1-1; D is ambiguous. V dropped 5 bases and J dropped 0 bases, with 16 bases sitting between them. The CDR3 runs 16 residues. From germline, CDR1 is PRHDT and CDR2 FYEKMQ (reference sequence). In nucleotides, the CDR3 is TGTGCCAGCAGCCGGACCTCCGCTGCCCTGAACACTGAAGCTTTCTTT. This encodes CASSRTSAALNTEAFF. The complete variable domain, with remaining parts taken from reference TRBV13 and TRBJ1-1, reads AAGVIQSPRHLIKEKRETATLKCYPIPRHDTVYWYQQGPGQDPQFLISFYEKMQSDKGSIPDRFSAQQFSDYHSELNMSSLELGDSALYFCASSRTSAALNTEAFFGQGTRLTVV.

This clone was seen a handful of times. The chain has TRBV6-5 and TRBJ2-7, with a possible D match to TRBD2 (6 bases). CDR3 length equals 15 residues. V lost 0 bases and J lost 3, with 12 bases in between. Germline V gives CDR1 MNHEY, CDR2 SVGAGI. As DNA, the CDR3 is TGTGCCAGCAGTTACTCGGGACTCGACCACTACGAGCAGTACTTC. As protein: CASSYSGLDHYEQYF.